These 16 T cell receptor beta chains share one sample of origin, sequenced in a study of low-dose radiotherapy and immunotherapy resistance in tumors. cDNA synthesis used a TRAV/TRBV-specific primer set for both chains. The PCR that amplified TCRs ran for 15 to 25 cycles, relying on a constant-region primer and a V-primer adapter. TCRdb analysed the reads with MiXCR anew, one entry per CDR3 protein. The repertoire holds about 6,800 distinct CDR3 sequences, with approximately 82% as singletons. The source is a human donor with advanced metastatic prostate, ovarian, gallbladder or colorectal cancer (not recorded which). This table probably holds off-target reads from a library built for another chain.

The chain uses TRBV5-1 and TRBJ2-1, with 7 bases identical to TRBD2. The CDR3 covers 14 residues. CDR1 and CDR2 (germline): SGHRS, YFSETQ. J was trimmed by 4 bases and V by 7 bases; bases with no gene match: 8. Written as DNA, the CDR3 is TGCGCCAGCGGATTGGGGGGGTATTACAATGAGCAGTTCTTC. This codes for CASGLGGYYNEQFF.

CDR3 coding DNA: TGTGCCAGCAGTGACTCGAGCGCAGATACGCAGTATTTT. Translating it yields CASSDSSADTQYF. This chain uses TRBV6-4 with TRBJ2-3; no definite D call. The CDR3 loop spans 13 amino acids. The germline V gene has CDR1 MRHNA and CDR2 SNTAGT. Trimming removed 0 bases from V and 4 bases from J, with 5 bases in between.

The rearrangement joins TRBV29-1 to TRBJ2-7; 8 bases are shared with TRBD1. This CDR3 contains 13 residues. Germline CDR1 reads SQVTM; CDR2 reads ANQGSEA. V lost 7 bases to trimming and J lost 2 bases; unmatched junction nucleotides: 7. CDR3: CSALGTGTYEQYF. CDR3 sequence (DNA): TGCAGCGCCCTAGGGACAGGAACCTACGAGCAGTACTTC.

V and J are TRBV4-2 and TRBJ1-2; perhaps TRBD1 as D (5 bases). The CDR3 has 15 amino acids. Germline V gene data show CDR1 as LGHNA and CDR2 as YNFKEQ. The germline V and J ends were trimmed by 3 bases and 5 bases, with 16 bases remaining between them. The CDR3 sequence: CASSQRGGDGYGYTF. The DNA for the CDR3 is TGTGCCAGCAGCCAGAGGGGAGGGGATGGGTATGGCTACACCTTC.

J is TRBJ2-7 and V is TRBV20-1; the match to TRBD2 covers 9 bases. Germline CDR1 reads DFQATT; CDR2 reads SNEGSKA (reference sequence). J lost 3 bases, V lost 6 bases, and 6 bases had no gene match. The CDR3 has 13 amino acids. This chain's CDR3 is CSAPKRGVYEQYF. As DNA, the CDR3 is TGCAGTGCACCTAAGCGGGGGGTCTACGAGCAGTACTTC.

This clonotype occurred a few times. The chain combines TRBV2 with TRBJ2-7, with 8 bases matching TRBD2. This CDR3 has 15 amino acids. The V gene's germline CDR1 is SNHLY and CDR2 FYNNEI. Unmatched junction bases numbered 13, after V lost 6 bases and J lost 6 bases. The CDR3 reads CASRPVSGGVPEQYF. For the CDR3, the DNA is TGTGCCAGCAGACCCGTGAGCGGGGGTGTCCCCGAGCAGTACTTC. Combining the CDR3 with reference TRBV2 and TRBJ2-7 gives the whole variable domain EPEVTQTPSHQVTQMGQEVILRCVPISNHLYFYWYRQILGQKVEFLVSFYNNEISEKSEIFDDQFSVERPDGSNFTLKIRSTKLEDSAMYFCASRPVSGGVPEQYFGPGTRLTVT.

This rearrangement joins TRBV6-2 or TRBV6-3 to TRBJ2-7; TRBD2 matches 7 bases. V lost 7 bases and J lost 2; bases outside the gene matches: 11. Per germline, CDR1 MNHEY and CDR2 SVGEGT. CDR3 length equals 15 residues. CDR3 nucleotides: TGTGCCAGCACCCCCAGCGGGGCGAATACCTACGAGCAGTACTTC. It yields the protein CASTPSGANTYEQYF.

The chain joins TRBV6-2 or TRBV6-3 to TRBJ2-7, with no clear D. Trimming cost V 0 bases and J 6 bases, with 12 bases left between them. This CDR3 comprises 14 residues. CDR1 is MNHEY, CDR2 SVGEGT, per germline. DNA for the CDR3: TGTGCCAGCAGTTACTCGGGGTTAACGGGCGAGCAGTACTTC. It codes for CASSYSGLTGEQYF.

This chain uses TRBV29-1 with TRBJ2-5; D perhaps matches TRBD1 (5 bases). CDR3 size: 12 residues. The germline CDR1 and CDR2 sequences are SQVTM and ANQGSEA. Deletions cut 7 bases from V and 0 bases from J, with 9 bases between. The CDR3 DNA sequence: TGCAGCGGCAGGGAAAACCAAGAGACCCAGTACTTC. It translates to CSGRENQETQYF. Together with reference TRBV29-1 and TRBJ2-5, the CDR3 gives the full variable domain: SAVISQKPSRDICQRGTSLTIQCQVDSQVTMMFWYRQQPGQSLTLIATANQGSEATYESGFVIDKFPISRPNLTFSTLTVSNMSPEDSSIYLCSGRENQETQYFGPGTRLLVL.

This rearrangement joins TRBV4-1 to TRBJ1-6; TRBD1 might be the D (5 bases). CDR3 length equals 19 residues. V was cut by 0 bases and J by 0 bases, with 15 bases left in between. The germline CDR1 and CDR2 sequences are MGHRA and YSYEKL. For the CDR3, the DNA is TGCGCCAGCAGCCAAGATATAACGACAGTCCTCTCCTATAATTCACCCCTCCACTTT. This gives the protein CASSQDITTVLSYNSPLHF.

The chain employs TRBV2 and TRBJ2-3, with D maybe TRBD2 (5 bases). This CDR3 spans 12 amino acids. V gave up 2 bases and J gave up 6 bases, with 6 bases separating them. Germline-derived CDR1 and CDR2 are SNHLY and FYNNEI. CDR3 loop: CASSETGDTQYF. DNA of the CDR3: TGTGCCAGCAGTGAAACGGGGGATACGCAGTATTTT.

The rearrangement links TRBV28 to TRBJ1-5; weak D call: TRBD1 (5 bases). V was clipped by 6 bases and J by 6 bases, with 18 bases between them. This CDR3 comprises 15 residues. Germline V gene lookup returns CDR1 MDHEN and CDR2 SYDVKM. CDR3 amino acids: CASSRGLRGFQPQHF. The DNA of the CDR3 is TGTGCCAGCAGCCGTGGACTGCGGGGGTTTCAGCCCCAGCATTTT.

V gene TRBV6-5 combines with J gene TRBJ1-5, with 7 bases aligning to TRBD1. The CDR3 contains 14 residues. Germline CDR1 is MNHEY and CDR2 is SVGAGI. After removal of 6 bases from V and 4 bases from J, the junction contained 6 bases not matched to a gene. The CDR3 DNA is TGTGCCAGCAGCTGGGGGGGACAGAATCAGCCCCAGCATTTT. This gives the protein CASSWGGQNQPQHF.

This chain connects TRBV2 to TRBJ1-5; TRBD1 might be the D (5 bases). V was shortened by 7 bases and J by 3 bases, with 16 bases between the two germline ends. The CDR3 length is 15 residues. The V gene's germline CDR1 is SNHLY and CDR2 FYNNEI. CDR3 coding DNA: TGTGCCAGCAATGACACGGGGGTCCTCAATCAGCCCCAGCATTTT. Encoded protein: CASNDTGVLNQPQHF.

V is TRBV5-5 and J is TRBJ2-7; the D is unclear. V shed 4 bases and J shed 3 bases, with 11 bases lying between them. The germline CDR1 and CDR2 sequences are SGHKS and YYEKEE (reference sequence). The CDR3 has 13 residues. The CDR3 DNA reads as TGTGCCAGCAGCGTAATATCTGGCTACGAGCAGTACTTC. Translating gives CASSVISGYEQYF.

The rearrangement links TRBV27 to TRBJ1-1; D might be TRBD1 (6 bases). Trimming took 4 bases from V and 4 from J, leaving 13 bases between them. There are 14 residues in the CDR3. Per germline, CDR1 MNHEY and CDR2 SMNVEV (reference sequence). The CDR3 sequence is CASSSLGGGTEAFF. The CDR3, as DNA: TGTGCCAGCAGTTCCCTAGGGGGGGGCACTGAAGCTTTCTTT.